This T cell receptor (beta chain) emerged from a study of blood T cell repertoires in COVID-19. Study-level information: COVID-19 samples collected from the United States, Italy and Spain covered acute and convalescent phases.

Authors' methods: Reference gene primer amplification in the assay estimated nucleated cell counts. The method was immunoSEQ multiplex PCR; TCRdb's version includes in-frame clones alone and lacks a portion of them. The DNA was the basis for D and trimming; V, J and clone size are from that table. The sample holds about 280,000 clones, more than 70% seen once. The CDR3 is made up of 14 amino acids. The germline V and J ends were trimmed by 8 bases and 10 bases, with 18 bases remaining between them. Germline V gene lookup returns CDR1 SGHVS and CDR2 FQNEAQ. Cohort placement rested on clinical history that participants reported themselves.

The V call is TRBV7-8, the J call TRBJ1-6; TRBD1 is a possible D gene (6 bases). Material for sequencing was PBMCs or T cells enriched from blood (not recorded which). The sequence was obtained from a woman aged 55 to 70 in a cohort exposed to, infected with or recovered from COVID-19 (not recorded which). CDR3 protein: CASVQGTTESPLHF. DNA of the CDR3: TGTGCCAGCGTTCAGGGGACCACCGAATCACCCCTCCACTTT.